The 26 T cell receptor beta chains in this list originate from one sample, sequenced in a study of T cells after posttransplantation cyclophosphamide. Treatment was busulfan-fludarabine conditioning, a marrow graft, and cyclophosphamide on days +3 and +4. Generated by immunoSEQ multiplex PCR, the TCRdb table keeps only in-frame clones and is missing some. The data show around 6,000 clones, about 80% seen once. The material sequenced was CD8+ T cells sorted from PBMCs, taken around 1,400 days after allogeneic stem cell transplant with posttransplant cyclophosphamide. The origin of the receptors is a female patient in her fifties who received an allogeneic stem cell transplant from a related donor, was CMV-positive, and had no GVHD. Some T cells may originate from the graft donor.

This chain connects TRBV20-1 to TRBJ2-7, with D uncertain. The germline gives CDR1 DFQATT, CDR2 SNEGSKA (reference sequence). There are 10 residues in the CDR3. The ends were cut back, 7 bases at V and 0 bases at J, with 4 bases in the middle. In DNA, the CDR3 is TGCAGTGTCCACTCCTACGAGCAGTACTTC. This gives the protein CSVHSYEQYF.

In nucleotides, the CDR3 is TGTGCCAGCAGCCCCGGGACAGACTACGAGCAGTACTTC. This translates into CASSPGTDYEQYF. This sequence joins TRBV7-3 and TRBJ2-7, with 7 positions matching TRBD1. Trimming cost V 5 bases and J 3 bases; bases outside gene matches: 4. The CDR3 length is 13 residues. Germline CDR1 and CDR2: SGHTA and FQGTGA.

CDR3 in amino acids: CASTNTGTSGRPNTQYF. The CDR3, as DNA: TGTGCCAGCACCAATACCGGGACTAGCGGGAGGCCCAATACGCAGTATTTT. The rearrangement uses TRBV2 and TRBJ2-3, with 15 positions matching TRBD2. Germline-derived CDR1 and CDR2 are SNHLY and FYNNEI. CDR3 size: 17 residues. The V and J ends lost 7 bases and 7 bases, in that order; junction bases with no gene match: 12.

The V gene is TRBV14, the J gene TRBJ1-2, with 7 bases that match TRBD1. V lost 3 bases to trimming and J lost 4 bases; unmatched junction nucleotides: 8. Germline loops: CDR1 SGHDN, CDR2 FVKESK. CDR3 length: 15 amino acids. CDR3 region: CASSHLRTGSYGYTF. The DNA for the CDR3 is TGTGCCAGCAGCCATCTTAGGACAGGCAGCTATGGCTACACCTTC.

The CDR3 spells CASSPRTGFSDTQYF. Written as DNA, the CDR3 is TGTGCCAGCAGCCCACGGACAGGTTTTTCAGATACGCAGTATTTT. The V and J genes are TRBV7-9 and TRBJ2-3, with TRBD1 matching 7 bases. The J segment lost 4 bases and the V segment lost 5 bases, leaving 9 bases of the junction unmatched. In germline, CDR1 is SEHNR, CDR2 FQNEAQ (reference sequence). The CDR3 is 15 amino acids.

J is TRBJ2-3 and V is TRBV7-8; 12 bases agree with TRBD1. CDR1 SGHVS and CDR2 FQNEAQ come from the germline V gene. CDR3 length: 18 amino acids. J gave up 5 bases and V 5 bases, and 14 bases lay outside the gene matches. This CDR3 is CASSVPGQGAPPLDTQYF. CDR3 coding DNA: TGTGCCAGCAGCGTCCCGGGACAGGGGGCGCCGCCATTAGATACGCAGTATTTT.

The chain couples TRBV4-3 to TRBJ2-2; D gene ambiguous. With 0 bases removed from V and 9 bases from J, the gap between germline ends came to 5 bases. Germline lookup yields CDR1 LGHNA and CDR2 YSLEER. This CDR3 comprises 12 residues. The CDR3 nucleotides are TGCGCCAGCAGCCAAGATCTTCGGGAGCTGTTTTTT. This codes for CASSQDLRELFF.

This clone was seen a few times. The chain is built from TRBV27 and TRBJ2-7; TRBD2 matches at 12 bases. The CDR3 runs 14 residues. Germline V lookup: CDR1 MNHEY, CDR2 SMNVEV (reference sequence). Unmatched junction bases numbered 6, after V lost 8 bases and J lost 4 bases. The CDR3 spells CASGWTSGTYEQYF. In DNA, the CDR3 is TGTGCCAGCGGGTGGACTAGCGGGACATACGAGCAGTACTTC.

This clone was picked up a small number of times. J is TRBJ1-4 and V is TRBV10-3; D possibly corresponds to TRBD1 (5 bases). V dropped 10 bases and J dropped 5 bases, with 20 bases sitting between them. CDR1 is ENHRY and CDR2 is SYGVKD in the germline V gene. CDR3 size: 15 residues. The CDR3 loop reads CATGGFGGSNEKLFF. The CDR3 region has the DNA TGTGCCACCGGCGGTTTCGGGGGATCAAATGAAAAACTGTTTTTT.

The genes are TRBV6-1 and TRBJ1-1; D call uncertain. V lost 3 bases and J 4 bases, leaving 12 bases between the germline ends. This CDR3 has 14 residues. Germline CDR1 MNHNS, CDR2 SASEGT. The CDR3 here is CASSDWEGLTEAFF. DNA for the CDR3: TGTGCCAGCAGTGACTGGGAGGGTCTCACTGAAGCTTTCTTT.

The gene calls are TRBV19 and TRBJ2-1, with 7 positions matching TRBD2. This CDR3 spans 17 amino acids. The V gene end was trimmed by 4 bases and the J gene end by 7 bases; junction bases not matched to a gene: 16. CDR1 is LNHDA and CDR2 is SQIVND in the germline V gene (reference sequence). The CDR3 loop is CASSNGRLTGLGNEQFF. The CDR3 DNA sequence: TGTGCCAGTAGTAACGGGAGGCTCACCGGGCTAGGTAATGAGCAGTTCTTC.

The J gene is TRBJ2-1, the V gene TRBV5-1, with D perhaps TRBD2 (6 bases). This CDR3 has 17 residues. V was clipped by 0 bases and J by 4 bases, with 17 bases between them. Germline V lookup: CDR1 SGHRS, CDR2 YFSETQ. CDR3 sequence (DNA): TGCGCCAGCAGCTTGGACTGGGGGAGGTTTACTTACAATGAGCAGTTCTTC. It is translated as CASSLDWGRFTYNEQFF. The full variable domain, its missing parts supplied by reference TRBV5-1 and TRBJ2-1, is KAGVTQTPRYLIKTRGQQVTLSCSPISGHRSVSWYQQTPGQGLQFLFEYFSETQRNKGNFPGRFSGRQFSNSRSEMNVSTLELGDSALYLCASSLDWGRFTYNEQFFGPGTRLTVL.

The chain carries TRBV28 and TRBJ1-4; perhaps TRBD1 as D (6 bases). The V gene lost 6 bases and the J gene lost 7 bases, with 12 bases spanning the gap. CDR1 is MDHEN, CDR2 SYDVKM, per germline. The CDR3 loop spans 13 amino acids. The CDR3 sequence is CASRVQGSEKLFF. Here the CDR3 DNA reads TGTGCCAGCAGGGTACAGGGTAGTGAAAAACTGTTTTTT.

The chain couples TRBV11-2 to TRBJ1-1; 9 bases align to TRBD1. The CDR3 runs to 15 residues. Losses at the gene ends were 2 bases for V and 5 bases for J; bases not matched to a gene: 6. CDR1 SGHAT and CDR2 FQNNGV come from the germline V gene. The CDR3: CASSLSNRGQTEAFF. The CDR3 DNA follows: TGTGCCAGCAGCTTAAGTAACAGGGGGCAAACTGAAGCTTTCTTT.

The rearrangement uses TRBV11-2 and TRBJ2-7; D is uncertain. Trimming stripped 3 bases from V and 5 bases from J, with 14 bases between. The CDR3 totals 14 residues. In germline, CDR1 is SGHAT, CDR2 FQNNGV. The CDR3 DNA follows: TGTGCCAGCAGCTTCATCACCTATAACCACGAGCAGTACTTC. This encodes CASSFITYNHEQYF.

A single count supports this clone. V and J are TRBV10-3 and TRBJ1-2; 9 bases align to TRBD1. There are 15 residues in the CDR3. V lost 4 bases and J lost 6; bases outside the gene matches: 9. Germline V CDR1 and CDR2: ENHRY, SYGVKD. The CDR3 DNA reads TGTGCCATCAGTGGTATCGAGACAGGGGGTAATGGCTACACCTTC. Translating it yields CAISGIETGGNGYTF.

The rearrangement joins TRBV28 to TRBJ1-2; D perhaps matches TRBD1 (5 bases). The germline V and J ends were trimmed by 4 bases and 3 bases, with 21 bases remaining between them. Per germline, CDR1 MDHEN and CDR2 SYDVKM. This CDR3 contains 17 residues. CDR3 residues: CASSSLPRDPGDYGYTF. CDR3 nucleotides: TGTGCCAGCAGTTCCCTCCCCCGGGACCCGGGGGACTATGGCTACACCTTC.

The V and J genes are TRBV2 and TRBJ2-7; D perhaps matches TRBD1 (5 bases). V was shortened by 7 bases and J by 2 bases, with 15 bases between the two germline ends. This CDR3 is 14 amino acids long. From germline, CDR1 is SNHLY and CDR2 FYNNEI. The CDR3 region has the DNA TGTGCCAGCATAGGCGTCCAACAGGCCTACGAGCAGTACTTC. It yields the protein CASIGVQQAYEQYF. Variable domain in full (rest from reference TRBV2 and TRBJ2-7): EPEVTQTPSHQVTQMGQEVILRCVPISNHLYFYWYRQILGQKVEFLVSFYNNEISEKSEIFDDQFSVERPDGSNFTLKIRSTKLEDSAMYFCASIGVQQAYEQYFGPGTRLTVT.

The chain combines TRBV29-1 with TRBJ1-1, with D tentatively TRBD1 (6 bases). The germline V gene encodes CDR1 SQVTM and CDR2 ANQGSEA. The CDR3 sequence is 13 residues long. Trimming pared 4 bases from V and 5 bases from J, leaving 14 bases between. The CDR3 DNA follows: TGCAGCGTTGTTTTCAGGGGAGATACTGAAGCTTTCTTT. Amino acid sequence: CSVVFRGDTEAFF.

This clone was seen a handful of times. The chain combines TRBV19 with TRBJ2-7, with 11 bases that match TRBD2. CDR3 length equals 14 residues. J gave up 2 bases and V 9 bases, and 6 bases lay outside the gene matches. Germline CDR1 LNHDA, CDR2 SQIVND (reference sequence). The DNA for the CDR3 is TGTGCCAGCCGCCAGACTAGCGGGACCTACGAGCAGTACTTC. Protein product: CASRQTSGTYEQYF. The variable domain in full, completed from reference TRBV19 and TRBJ2-7, reads DGGITQSPKYLFRKEGQNVTLSCEQNLNHDAMYWYRQDPGQGLRLIYYSQIVNDFQKGDIAEGYSVSREKKESFPLTVTSAQKNPTAFYLCASRQTSGTYEQYFGPGTRLTVT.

This clone is labeled as medium-sized. V usage is TRBV6-6 and J usage is TRBJ1-1; perhaps TRBD1 as D (6 bases). The V end lost 0 bases, the J end lost 2 bases, and 13 bases lay between the germline ends. The CDR3 is 16 amino acids. CDR1 MNHNY and CDR2 SVGAGI come from the germline V gene (reference sequence). The CDR3 region is CASSYSVDRLNTEAFF. DNA of the CDR3: TGTGCCAGCAGTTACTCAGTCGACAGGCTCAACACTGAAGCTTTCTTT.

V and J are TRBV29-1 and TRBJ2-3; TRBD2 agrees at 7 bases. Per the germline V gene, CDR1 is SQVTM and CDR2 is ANQGSEA. With 2 bases clipped from V and 0 bases from J, the junction kept 8 bases outside the gene matches. The CDR3 contains 16 residues. CDR3 sequence (DNA): TGCAGCGTTGAATTTCCGGGAGGATCTAGCACAGATACGCAGTATTTT. Residues: CSVEFPGGSSTDTQYF.

The chain is built from TRBV27 and TRBJ2-3; 9 positions agree with TRBD2. V was clipped by 11 bases and J by 6 bases; unmatched bases: 6. The germline gives CDR1 MNHEY, CDR2 SMNVEV (reference sequence). This CDR3 has 12 amino acids. CDR3 sequence: CAAGGPWDTQYF. Here the CDR3 DNA reads TGTGCCGCGGGAGGGCCGTGGGATACGCAGTATTTT.

This chain connects TRBV21-1 to TRBJ2-3; TRBD2 reflects the table's D call only, with no check against the DNA. TRBV21-1 is a known pseudogene. The length of the CDR3 is 17 residues. The CDR3 spells CASSKLPLAGVTDTQYF. The CDR3 DNA is TGTGCCAGCAGCAAACTCCCACTAGCGGGGGTCACAGATACGCAGTATTTT.

The chain joins TRBV29-1 to TRBJ2-1; D perhaps matches TRBD1 (6 bases). Between the trimmed V and J ends, which lost 8 bases and 7 bases, there was a span of 12 bases. This CDR3 comprises 11 residues. Germline V CDR1 and CDR2: SQVTM, ANQGSEA. The CDR3 DNA reads as TGCAGCTCCCTGAGGGGGAATGAGCAGTTCTTC. It translates to CSSLRGNEQFF.

The CDR3 DNA follows: TGTGCCAGCAGCTTATTACCAGGGCCGTCCTACGAGCAGTACTTC. This gives the protein CASSLLPGPSYEQYF. This chain joins TRBV7-9 and TRBJ2-7, with a tentative D call TRBD1 (5 bases). This CDR3 comprises 15 residues. Per the germline V gene, CDR1 is SEHNR and CDR2 is FQNEAQ (reference sequence). V was shortened by 2 bases and J by 1 base, with 12 bases between the two germline ends. Full variable domain (missing parts from reference TRBV7-9 and TRBJ2-7): DTGVSQNPRHKITKRGQNVTFRCDPISEHNRLYWYRQTLGQGPEFLTYFQNEAQLEKSRLLSDRFSAERPKGSFSTLEIQRTEQGDSAMYLCASSLLPGPSYEQYFGPGTRLTVT.